This TCR beta chain was found in a study of cytomegalovirus exposure and HLA in healthy donors. TCRdb keeps only in-frame clones here, not all; method: immunoSEQ multiplex PCR. The repertoire has around 170,000 clones, approximately 90% of them found once; the top ten carry around 3%. Study-level results: CMV antigen specificity of three CMV-associated chains was confirmed in vitro. For most TCR sequences rarity was the rule, although some public TCRs occurred in many donors.

For this clone: Its antigen is currently unknown.

This CDR3 comprises 14 residues. The junction had 3 bases not matched to a gene; V was cut back by 5 bases and J by 0 bases. Germline lookup yields CDR1 SGHDN and CDR2 FVKESK. V is TRBV14 and J is TRBJ1-2, with 7 positions matching TRBD1. The origin of this receptor is a man aged 18 to 29 in good health and CMV-seronegative. The sequencing sample was made of PBMCs. As DNA, the CDR3 is TGTGCCAGCAGCGACAGGGCTTCTAACTATGGCTACACCTTC. This sequence encodes CASSDRASNYGYTF.